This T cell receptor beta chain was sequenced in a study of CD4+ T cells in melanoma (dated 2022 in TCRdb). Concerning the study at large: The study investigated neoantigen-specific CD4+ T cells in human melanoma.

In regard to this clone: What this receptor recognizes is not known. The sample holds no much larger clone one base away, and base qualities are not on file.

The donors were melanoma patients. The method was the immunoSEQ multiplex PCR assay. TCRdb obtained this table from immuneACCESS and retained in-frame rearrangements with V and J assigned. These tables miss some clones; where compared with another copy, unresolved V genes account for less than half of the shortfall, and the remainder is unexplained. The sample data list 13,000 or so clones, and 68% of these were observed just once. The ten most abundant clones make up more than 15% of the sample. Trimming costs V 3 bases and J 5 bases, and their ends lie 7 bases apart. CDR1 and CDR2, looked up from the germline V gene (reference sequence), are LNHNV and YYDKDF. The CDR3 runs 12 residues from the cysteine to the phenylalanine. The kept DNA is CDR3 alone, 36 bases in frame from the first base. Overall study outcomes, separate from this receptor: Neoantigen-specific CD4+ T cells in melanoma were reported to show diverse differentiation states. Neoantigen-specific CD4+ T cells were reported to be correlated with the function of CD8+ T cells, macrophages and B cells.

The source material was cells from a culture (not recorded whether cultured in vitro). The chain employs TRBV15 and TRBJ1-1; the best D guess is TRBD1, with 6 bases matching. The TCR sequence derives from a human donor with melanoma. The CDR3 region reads CATSSRGTEAFF. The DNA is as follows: TGTGCCACCAGCAGTAGGGGGACTGAAGCTTTCTTT.